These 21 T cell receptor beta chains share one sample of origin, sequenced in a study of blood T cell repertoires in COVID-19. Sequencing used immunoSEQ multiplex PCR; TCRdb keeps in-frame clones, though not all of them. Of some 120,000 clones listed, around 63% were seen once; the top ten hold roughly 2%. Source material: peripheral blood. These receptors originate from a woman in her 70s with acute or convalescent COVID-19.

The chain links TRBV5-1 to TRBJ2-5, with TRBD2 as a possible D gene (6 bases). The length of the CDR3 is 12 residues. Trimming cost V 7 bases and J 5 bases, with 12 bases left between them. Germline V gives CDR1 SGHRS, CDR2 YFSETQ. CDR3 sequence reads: CASRRDKETQYF. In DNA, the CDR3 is TGCGCCAGCCGGAGGGATAAGGAGACCCAGTACTTC.

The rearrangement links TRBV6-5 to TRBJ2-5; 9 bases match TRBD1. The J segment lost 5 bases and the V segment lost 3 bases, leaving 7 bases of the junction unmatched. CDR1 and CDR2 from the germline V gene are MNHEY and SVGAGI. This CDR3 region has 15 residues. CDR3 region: CASSYGTGSWETQYF. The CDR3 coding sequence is TGTGCCAGCAGTTATGGGACAGGGAGCTGGGAGACCCAGTACTTC.

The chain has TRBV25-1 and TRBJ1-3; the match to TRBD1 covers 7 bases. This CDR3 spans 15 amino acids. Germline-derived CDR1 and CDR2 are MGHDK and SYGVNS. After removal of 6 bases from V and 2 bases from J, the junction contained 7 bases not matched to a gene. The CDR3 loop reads CASSERQGAGNTIYF. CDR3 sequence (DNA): TGTGCCAGCAGCGAAAGACAGGGAGCTGGAAACACCATATATTTT.

CDR3 in amino acids: CASSSIDSGNEKLFF. CDR3 coding DNA: TGTGCCAGCAGCTCAATCGACAGCGGGAATGAAAAACTGTTTTTT. The chain recombines TRBV3-1 (or the pseudogene TRBV3-2) with TRBJ1-4, with a possible D match to TRBD1 (5 bases). Germline V gives CDR1 LGHDT, CDR2 YNNKEL (reference sequence). The CDR3 is made up of 15 amino acids. V lost 5 bases and J 5 bases, leaving 15 bases between the germline ends.

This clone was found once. The CDR3 loop is CAWSVWGDVQETQYF. CDR3 sequence (DNA): TGTGCCTGGAGTGTATGGGGGGACGTACAAGAGACCCAGTACTTC. The rearrangement joins TRBV30 to TRBJ2-5, with a tentative D call TRBD2 (6 bases). V was clipped by 0 bases and J by 2 bases, with 13 bases between them. Germline lookup yields CDR1 GTSNPN and CDR2 SVGIG (reference sequence). The CDR3 covers 15 residues. Together with reference TRBV30 and TRBJ2-5, the CDR3 gives the full variable domain: SQTIHQWPATLVQPVGSPLSLECTVEGTSNPNLYWYRQAAGRGLQLLFYSVGIGQISSEVPQNLSASRPQDRQFILSSKKLLLSDSGFYLCAWSVWGDVQETQYFGPGTRLLVL.

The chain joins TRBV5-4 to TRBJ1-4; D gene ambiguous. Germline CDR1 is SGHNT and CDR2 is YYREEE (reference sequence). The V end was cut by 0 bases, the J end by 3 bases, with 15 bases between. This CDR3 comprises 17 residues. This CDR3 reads CASSLAGRQEANEKLFF. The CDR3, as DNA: TGTGCCAGCAGCTTGGCCGGTAGGCAGGAGGCTAATGAAAAACTGTTTTTT. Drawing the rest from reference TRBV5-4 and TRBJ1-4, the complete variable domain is ETGVTQSPTHLIKTRGQQVTLRCSSQSGHNTVSWYQQALGQGPQFIFQYYREEENGRGNFPPRFSGLQFPNYSSELNVNALELDDSALYLCASSLAGRQEANEKLFFGSGTQLSVL.

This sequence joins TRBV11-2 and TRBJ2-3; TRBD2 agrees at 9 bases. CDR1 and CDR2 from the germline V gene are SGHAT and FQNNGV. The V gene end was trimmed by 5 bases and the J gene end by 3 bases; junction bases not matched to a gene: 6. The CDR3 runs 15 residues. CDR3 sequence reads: CASSHSGRDTDTQYF. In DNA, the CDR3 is TGTGCCAGCAGCCATAGCGGGAGAGATACAGATACGCAGTATTTT.

CDR3 residues: CASSLGTGEGDEQFF. CDR3 sequence (DNA): TGTGCCAGCAGCTTGGGGACAGGGGAGGGGGATGAGCAGTTCTTC. The rearrangement uses TRBV5-8 and TRBJ2-1; TRBD1 matches 9 bases. The CDR3 is made up of 15 amino acids. After removal of 0 bases from V and 8 bases from J, the junction contained 6 bases not matched to a gene. Looked up from germline, CDR1 is SGHTS and CDR2 is YDEGEE.

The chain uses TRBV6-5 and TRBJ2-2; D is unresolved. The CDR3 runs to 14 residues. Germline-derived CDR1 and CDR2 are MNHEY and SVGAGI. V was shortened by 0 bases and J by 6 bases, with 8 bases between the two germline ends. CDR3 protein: CASSYSSGSGELFF. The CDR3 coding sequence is TGTGCCAGCAGTTACTCATCGGGTTCCGGGGAGCTGTTTTTT.

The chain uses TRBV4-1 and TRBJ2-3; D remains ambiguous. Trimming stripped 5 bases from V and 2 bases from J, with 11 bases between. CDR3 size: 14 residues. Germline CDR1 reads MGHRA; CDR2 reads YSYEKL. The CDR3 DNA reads TGCGCCAGCAGCTCAACGGTATTCACAGATACGCAGTATTTT. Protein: CASSSTVFTDTQYF.

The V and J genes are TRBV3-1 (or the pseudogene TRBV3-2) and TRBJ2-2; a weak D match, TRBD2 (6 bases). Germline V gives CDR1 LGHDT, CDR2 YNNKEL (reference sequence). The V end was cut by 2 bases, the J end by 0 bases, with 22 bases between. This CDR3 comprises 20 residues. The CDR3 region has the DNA TGTGCCAGCAGCCAATCCCAGCCGGGCCCCCCGGGGGCGAACACCGGGGAGCTGTTTTTT. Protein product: CASSQSQPGPPGANTGELFF.

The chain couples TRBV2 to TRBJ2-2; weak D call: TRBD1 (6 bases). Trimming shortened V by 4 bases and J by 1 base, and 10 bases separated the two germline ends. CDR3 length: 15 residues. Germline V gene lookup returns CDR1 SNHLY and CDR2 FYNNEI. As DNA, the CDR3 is TGTGCCAGCAGTGTGGGACAATGGAACACCGGGGAGCTGTTTTTT. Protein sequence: CASSVGQWNTGELFF.

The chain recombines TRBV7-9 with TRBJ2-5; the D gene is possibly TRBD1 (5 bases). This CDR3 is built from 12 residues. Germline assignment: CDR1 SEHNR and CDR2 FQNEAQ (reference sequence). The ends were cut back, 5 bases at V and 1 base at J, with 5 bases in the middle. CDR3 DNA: TGTGCCAGCAGCACAGGCCAAGAGACCCAGTACTTC. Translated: CASSTGQETQYF.

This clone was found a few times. The CDR3 loop is CASSPSGGLNEKLFF. CDR3 DNA sequence: TGTGCCAGCTCACCATCCGGGGGACTTAATGAAAAACTGTTTTTT. The V call is TRBV18, the J call TRBJ1-4, with a tentative D call TRBD1 (5 bases). Between the trimmed V and J ends, which lost 2 bases and 4 bases, there was a span of 11 bases. CDR1 is KGHSH, CDR2 LQKENI, per germline. The CDR3 consists of 15 residues.

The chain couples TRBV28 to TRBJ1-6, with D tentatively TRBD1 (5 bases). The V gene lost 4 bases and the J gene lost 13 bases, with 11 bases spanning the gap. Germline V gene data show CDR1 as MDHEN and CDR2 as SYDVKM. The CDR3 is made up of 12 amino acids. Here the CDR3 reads CASSSQGGPLHF. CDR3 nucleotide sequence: TGTGCCAGCAGTTCCCAGGGTGGCCCCCTCCACTTT.

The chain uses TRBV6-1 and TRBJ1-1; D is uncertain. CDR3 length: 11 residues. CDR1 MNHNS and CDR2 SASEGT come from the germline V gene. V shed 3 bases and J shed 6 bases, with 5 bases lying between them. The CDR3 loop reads CASSEEAEAFF. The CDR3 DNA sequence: TGTGCCAGCAGTGAGGAGGCTGAAGCTTTCTTT.

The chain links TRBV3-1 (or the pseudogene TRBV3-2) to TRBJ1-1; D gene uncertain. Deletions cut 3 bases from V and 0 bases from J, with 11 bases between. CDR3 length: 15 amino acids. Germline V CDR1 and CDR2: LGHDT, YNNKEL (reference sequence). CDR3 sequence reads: CASSHNRNMNTEAFF. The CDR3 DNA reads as TGTGCCAGCAGCCACAACAGAAACATGAACACTGAAGCTTTCTTT.

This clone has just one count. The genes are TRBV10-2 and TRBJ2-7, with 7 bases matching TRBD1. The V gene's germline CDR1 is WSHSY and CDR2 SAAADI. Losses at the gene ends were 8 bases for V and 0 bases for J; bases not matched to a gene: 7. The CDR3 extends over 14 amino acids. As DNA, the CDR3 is TGCGCCAGCGAGGAGGCAGGGGGCTCCTACGAGCAGTACTTC. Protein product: CASEEAGGSYEQYF.

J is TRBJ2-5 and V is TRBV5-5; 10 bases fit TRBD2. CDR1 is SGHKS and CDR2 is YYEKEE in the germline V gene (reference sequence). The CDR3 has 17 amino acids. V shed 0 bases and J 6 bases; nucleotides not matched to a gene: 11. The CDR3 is CASSLGFRAGGQKTQYF. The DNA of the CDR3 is TGTGCCAGCAGCTTGGGTTTCCGAGCGGGAGGGCAAAAGACCCAGTACTTC.

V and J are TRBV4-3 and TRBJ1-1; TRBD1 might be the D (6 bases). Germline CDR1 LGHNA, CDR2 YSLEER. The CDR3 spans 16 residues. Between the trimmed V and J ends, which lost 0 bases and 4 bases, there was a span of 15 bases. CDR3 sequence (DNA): TGCGCCAGCAGCCAAGATCGGTGGCAGGGGAGCACTGAAGCTTTCTTT. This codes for CASSQDRWQGSTEAFF.

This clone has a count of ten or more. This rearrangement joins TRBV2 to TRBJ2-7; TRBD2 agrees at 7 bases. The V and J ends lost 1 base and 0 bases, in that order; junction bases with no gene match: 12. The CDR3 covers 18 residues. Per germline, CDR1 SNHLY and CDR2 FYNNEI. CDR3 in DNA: TGTGCCAGCAGTGAAGTAATGTCGCTAGCGGTAACCTCCTACGAGCAGTACTTC. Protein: CASSEVMSLAVTSYEQYF.